The source of this TCR beta chain is a study of blood T cells in healthy people across ages. Germline assignment: CDR1 MDHEN and CDR2 SYDVKM. The CDR3 extends over 14 amino acids. As for this clonotype: A read error may account for a junction end that differs from germline.

The authors ran a second PCR of roughly 7 to 11 cycles using a sample-barcoded 5' primer and a J-beta primer mix. TCRdb used MiXCR to reprocess the 5' RACE reads, holding one entry per CDR3 protein. The repertoire has under 1,000,000 distinct CDR3 sequences, around 45% of them found once; the top ten carry roughly 20%. The sequence was collected from an elderly man in good health. The V gene is TRBV28, the J gene TRBJ1-2, with TRBD1 matching over 7 bases. Sequenced sample: blood. The CDR3 loop reads CAGRRDSSVYGYTF. The DNA of the CDR3 is TGTGCCGGCAGACGGGACAGCTCCGTTTATGGCTACACCTTC.